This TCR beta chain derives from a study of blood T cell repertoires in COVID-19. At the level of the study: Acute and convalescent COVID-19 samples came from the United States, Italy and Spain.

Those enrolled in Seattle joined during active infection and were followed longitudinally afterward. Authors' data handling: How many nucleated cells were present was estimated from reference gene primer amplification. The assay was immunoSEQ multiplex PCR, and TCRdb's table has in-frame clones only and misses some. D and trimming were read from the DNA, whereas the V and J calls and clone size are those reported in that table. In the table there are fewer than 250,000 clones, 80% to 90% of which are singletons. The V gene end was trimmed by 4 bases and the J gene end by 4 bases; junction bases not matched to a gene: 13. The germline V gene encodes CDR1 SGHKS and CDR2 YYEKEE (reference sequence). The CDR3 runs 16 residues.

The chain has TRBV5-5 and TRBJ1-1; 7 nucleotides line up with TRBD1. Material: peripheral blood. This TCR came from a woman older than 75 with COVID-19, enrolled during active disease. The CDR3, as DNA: TGTGCCAGCAGCCCAAGACAGGGCGCGGGCGGCACTGAAGCTTTCTTT. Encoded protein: CASSPRQGAGGTEAFF.